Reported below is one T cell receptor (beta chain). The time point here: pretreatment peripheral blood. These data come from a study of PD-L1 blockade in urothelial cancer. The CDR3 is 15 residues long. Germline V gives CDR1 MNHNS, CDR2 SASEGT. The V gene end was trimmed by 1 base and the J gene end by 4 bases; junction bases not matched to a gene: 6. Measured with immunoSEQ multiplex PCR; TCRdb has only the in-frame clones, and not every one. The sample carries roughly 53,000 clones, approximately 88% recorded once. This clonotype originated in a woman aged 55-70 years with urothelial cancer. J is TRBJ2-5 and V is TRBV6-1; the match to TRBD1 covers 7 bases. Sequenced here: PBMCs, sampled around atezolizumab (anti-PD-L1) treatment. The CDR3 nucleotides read TGTGCCAGCAGTGAAGACAGGGGAAGGGGAGAGACCCAGTACTTC. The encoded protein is CASSEDRGRGETQYF.